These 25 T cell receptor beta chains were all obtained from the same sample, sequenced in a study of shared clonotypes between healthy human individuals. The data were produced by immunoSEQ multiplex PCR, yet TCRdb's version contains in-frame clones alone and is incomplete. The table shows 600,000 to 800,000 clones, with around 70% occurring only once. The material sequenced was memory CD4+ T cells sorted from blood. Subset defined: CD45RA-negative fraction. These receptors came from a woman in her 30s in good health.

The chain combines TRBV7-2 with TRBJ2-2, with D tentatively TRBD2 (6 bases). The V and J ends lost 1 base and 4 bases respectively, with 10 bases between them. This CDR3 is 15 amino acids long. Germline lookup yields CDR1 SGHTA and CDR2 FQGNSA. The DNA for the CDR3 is TGTGCCAGCAGCTTAGTGGTGGGGGGCACCGGGGAGCTGTTTTTT. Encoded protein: CASSLVVGGTGELFF.

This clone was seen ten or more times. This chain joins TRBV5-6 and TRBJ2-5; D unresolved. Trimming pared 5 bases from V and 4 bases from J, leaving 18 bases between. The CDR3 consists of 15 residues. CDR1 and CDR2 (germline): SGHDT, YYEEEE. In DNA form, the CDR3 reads TGTGCCAGCAGTCTCGGGTTCCTCGGGCGAGAGACCCAGTACTTC. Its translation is CASSLGFLGRETQYF.

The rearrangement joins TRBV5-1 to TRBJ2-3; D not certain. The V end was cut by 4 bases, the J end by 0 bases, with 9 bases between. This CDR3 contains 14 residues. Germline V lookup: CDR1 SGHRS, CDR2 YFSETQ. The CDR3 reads CASSRQSSTDTQYF. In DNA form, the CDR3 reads TGCGCCAGCAGCCGGCAGTCTAGCACAGATACGCAGTATTTT.

CDR3 residues: CASRPGLAGNEQFF. CDR3 nucleotide sequence: TGTGCCAGCAGACCCGGACTAGCGGGTAATGAGCAGTTCTTC. This chain joins TRBV13 and TRBJ2-1; TRBD2 aligns across 11 bases. CDR1 PRHDT and CDR2 FYEKMQ come from the germline V gene (reference sequence). After removal of 6 bases from V and 7 bases from J, the junction contained 5 bases not matched to a gene. This CDR3 has 14 amino acids.

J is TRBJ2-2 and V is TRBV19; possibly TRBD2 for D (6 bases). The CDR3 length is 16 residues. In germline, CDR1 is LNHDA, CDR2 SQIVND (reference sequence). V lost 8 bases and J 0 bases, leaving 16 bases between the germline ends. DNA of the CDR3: TGTGCCAGTCTGGGGTTGGGACTGCCGAACACCGGGGAGCTGTTTTTT. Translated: CASLGLGLPNTGELFF. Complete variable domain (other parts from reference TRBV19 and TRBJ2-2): DGGITQSPKYLFRKEGQNVTLSCEQNLNHDAMYWYRQDPGQGLRLIYYSQIVNDFQKGDIAEGYSVSREKKESFPLTVTSAQKNPTAFYLCASLGLGLPNTGELFFGEGSRLTVL.

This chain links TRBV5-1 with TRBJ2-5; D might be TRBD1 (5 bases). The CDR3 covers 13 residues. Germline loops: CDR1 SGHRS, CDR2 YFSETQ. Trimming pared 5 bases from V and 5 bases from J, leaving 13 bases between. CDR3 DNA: TGCGCCAGCAGGGTGCAGGGTGACGAGACCCAGTACTTC. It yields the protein CASRVQGDETQYF.

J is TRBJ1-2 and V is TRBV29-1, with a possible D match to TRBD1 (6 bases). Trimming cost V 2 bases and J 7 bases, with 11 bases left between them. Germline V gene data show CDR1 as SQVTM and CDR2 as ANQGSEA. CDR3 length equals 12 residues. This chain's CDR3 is CSVETGGGGYTF. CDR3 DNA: TGCAGCGTTGAAACGGGGGGCGGTGGCTACACCTTC.

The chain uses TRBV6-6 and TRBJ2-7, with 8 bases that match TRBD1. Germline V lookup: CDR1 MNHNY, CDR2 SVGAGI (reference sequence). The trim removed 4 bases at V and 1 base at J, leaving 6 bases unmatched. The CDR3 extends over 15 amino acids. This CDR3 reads CASSFDRGRSYEQYF. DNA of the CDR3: TGTGCCAGCAGTTTCGACAGGGGTAGGTCCTACGAGCAGTACTTC.

The CDR3 nucleotides are TGTGCCAGCAGGAACTCGGGGGAGCAGTTCTTC. As protein: CASRNSGEQFF. J is TRBJ2-1 and V is TRBV6-5; the D gene is possibly TRBD2 (5 bases). Trimming took 6 bases from V and 10 from J, leaving 10 bases between them. The CDR3 runs 11 residues. Germline V lookup: CDR1 MNHEY, CDR2 SVGAGI.

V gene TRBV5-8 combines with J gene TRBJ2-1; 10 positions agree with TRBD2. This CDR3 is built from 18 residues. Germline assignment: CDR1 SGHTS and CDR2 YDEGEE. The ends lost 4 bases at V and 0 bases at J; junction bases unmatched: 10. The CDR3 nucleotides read TGTGCCAGCAGCATAGCCGGGACTAGCGAGAGCTCCTACAATGAGCAGTTCTTC. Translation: CASSIAGTSESSYNEQFF.

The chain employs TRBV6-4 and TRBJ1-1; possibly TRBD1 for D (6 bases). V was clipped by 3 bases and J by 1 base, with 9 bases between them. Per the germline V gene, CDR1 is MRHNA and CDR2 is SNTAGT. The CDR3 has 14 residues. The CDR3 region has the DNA TGTGCCAGCAGTGAGGGAGGGGGGAACACTGAAGCTTTCTTT. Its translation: CASSEGGGNTEAFF.

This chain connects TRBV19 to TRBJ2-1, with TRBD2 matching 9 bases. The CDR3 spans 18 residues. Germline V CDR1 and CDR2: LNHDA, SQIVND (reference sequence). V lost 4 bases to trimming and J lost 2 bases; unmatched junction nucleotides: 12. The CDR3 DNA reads TGTGCCAGTAGTAGACTAGCGGACATACCAGGGCCCTACAATGAGCAGTTCTTC. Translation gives CASSRLADIPGPYNEQFF.

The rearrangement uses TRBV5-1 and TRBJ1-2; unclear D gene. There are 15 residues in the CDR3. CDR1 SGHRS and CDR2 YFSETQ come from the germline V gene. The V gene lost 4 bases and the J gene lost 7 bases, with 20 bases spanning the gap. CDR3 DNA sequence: TGCGCCAGCAGCCCCTCCCTCGGCCCGCTGGGTGGCTACACCTTC. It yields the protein CASSPSLGPLGGYTF. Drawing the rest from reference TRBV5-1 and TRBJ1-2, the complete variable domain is KAGVTQTPRYLIKTRGQQVTLSCSPISGHRSVSWYQQTPGQGLQFLFEYFSETQRNKGNFPGRFSGRQFSNSRSEMNVSTLELGDSALYLCASSPSLGPLGGYTFGSGTRLTVV.

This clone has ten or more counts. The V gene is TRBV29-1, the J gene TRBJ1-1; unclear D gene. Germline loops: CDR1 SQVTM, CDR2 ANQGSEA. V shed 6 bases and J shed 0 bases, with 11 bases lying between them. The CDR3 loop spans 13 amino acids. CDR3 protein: CSVDARLNTEAFF. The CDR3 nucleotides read TGCAGCGTGGATGCACGATTGAACACTGAAGCTTTCTTT.

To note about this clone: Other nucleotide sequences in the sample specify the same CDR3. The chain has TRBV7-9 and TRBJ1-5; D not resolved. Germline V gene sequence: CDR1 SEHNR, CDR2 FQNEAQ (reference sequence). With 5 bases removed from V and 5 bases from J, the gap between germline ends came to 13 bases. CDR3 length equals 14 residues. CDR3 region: CASSVDRADQPQHF. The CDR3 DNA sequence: TGTGCCAGCAGCGTCGACCGAGCGGATCAGCCCCAGCATTTT.

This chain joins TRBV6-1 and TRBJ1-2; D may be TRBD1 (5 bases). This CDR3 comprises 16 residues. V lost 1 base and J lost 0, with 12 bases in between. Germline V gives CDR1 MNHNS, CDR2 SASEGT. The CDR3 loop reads CASSEVARAPNYGYTF. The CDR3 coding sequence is TGTGCCAGCAGTGAAGTTGCCAGGGCGCCTAACTATGGCTACACCTTC.

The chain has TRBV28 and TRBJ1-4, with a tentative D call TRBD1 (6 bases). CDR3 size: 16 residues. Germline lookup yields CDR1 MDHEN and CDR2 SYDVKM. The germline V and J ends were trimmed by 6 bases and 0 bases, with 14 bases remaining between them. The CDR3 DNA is TGTGCCAGCAGCAATGGACAGCTAGCAACTAATGAAAAACTGTTTTTT. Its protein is CASSNGQLATNEKLFF.

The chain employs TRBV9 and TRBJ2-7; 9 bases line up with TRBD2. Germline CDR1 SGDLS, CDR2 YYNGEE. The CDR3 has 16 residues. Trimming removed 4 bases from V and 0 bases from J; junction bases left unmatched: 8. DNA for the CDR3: TGTGCCAGCAGCCCGCGGGGGGGGGCGAGCTCCTACGAGCAGTACTTC. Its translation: CASSPRGGASSYEQYF.

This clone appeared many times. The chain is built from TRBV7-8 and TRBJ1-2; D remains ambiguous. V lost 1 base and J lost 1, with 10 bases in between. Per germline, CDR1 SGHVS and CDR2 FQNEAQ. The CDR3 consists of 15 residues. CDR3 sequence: CASSLESGNNYGYTF. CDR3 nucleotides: TGTGCCAGCAGCTTAGAGTCGGGCAATAACTATGGCTACACCTTC.

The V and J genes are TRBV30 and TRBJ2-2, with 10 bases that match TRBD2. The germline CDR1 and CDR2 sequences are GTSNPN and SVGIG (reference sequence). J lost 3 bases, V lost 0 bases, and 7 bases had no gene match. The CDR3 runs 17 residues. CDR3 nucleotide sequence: TGTGCCTGGAGTGTAAAAAGGCTAGCGGGGGACACCGGGGAGCTGTTTTTT. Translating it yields CAWSVKRLAGDTGELFF. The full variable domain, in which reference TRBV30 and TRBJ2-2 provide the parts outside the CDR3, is SQTIHQWPATLVQPVGSPLSLECTVEGTSNPNLYWYRQAAGRGLQLLFYSVGIGQISSEVPQNLSASRPQDRQFILSSKKLLLSDSGFYLCAWSVKRLAGDTGELFFGEGSRLTVL.

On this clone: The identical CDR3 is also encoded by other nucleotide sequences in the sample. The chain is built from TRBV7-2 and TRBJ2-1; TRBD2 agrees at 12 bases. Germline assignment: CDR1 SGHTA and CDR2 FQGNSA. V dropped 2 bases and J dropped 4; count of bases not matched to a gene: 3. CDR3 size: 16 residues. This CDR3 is CASSLSGLAGYNEQFF. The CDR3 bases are TGTGCCAGCAGCTTATCCGGACTAGCGGGATACAATGAGCAGTTCTTC.

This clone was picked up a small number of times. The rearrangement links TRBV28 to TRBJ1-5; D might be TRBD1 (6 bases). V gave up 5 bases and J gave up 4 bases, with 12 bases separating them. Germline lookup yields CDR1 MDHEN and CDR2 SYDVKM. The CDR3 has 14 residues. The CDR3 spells CASSPGHVNQPQHF. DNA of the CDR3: TGTGCCAGCAGTCCGGGACACGTAAATCAGCCCCAGCATTTT.

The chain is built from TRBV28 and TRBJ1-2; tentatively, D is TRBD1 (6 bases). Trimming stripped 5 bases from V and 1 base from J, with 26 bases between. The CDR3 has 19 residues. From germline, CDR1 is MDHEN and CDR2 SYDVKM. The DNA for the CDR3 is TGTGCCAGCAGTCGCCCCTTGGGGGCCCTCGGGTCCCTTAACTATGGCTACACCTTC. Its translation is CASSRPLGALGSLNYGYTF.

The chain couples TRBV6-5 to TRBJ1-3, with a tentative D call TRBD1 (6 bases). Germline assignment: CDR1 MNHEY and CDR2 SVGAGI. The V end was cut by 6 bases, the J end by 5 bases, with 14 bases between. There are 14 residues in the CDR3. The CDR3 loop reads CASREGGVRNTIYF. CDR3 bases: TGTGCCAGCAGGGAGGGGGGGGTTAGAAACACCATATATTTT.

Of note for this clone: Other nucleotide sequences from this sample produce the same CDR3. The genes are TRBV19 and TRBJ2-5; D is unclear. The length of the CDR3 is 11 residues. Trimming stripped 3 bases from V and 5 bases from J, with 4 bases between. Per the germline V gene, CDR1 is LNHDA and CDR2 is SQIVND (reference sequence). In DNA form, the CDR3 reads TGTGCCAGTAGTATCAGGGAGACCCAGTACTTC. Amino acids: CASSIRETQYF.